These 30 T cell receptor beta chains were sequenced from one sample in a study of response to subunit inactivated influenza vaccine. TCRdb called the RT-PCR reads again in MiXCR, with one record for every CDR3 protein. The sample consists of hundreds of thousands of distinct CDR3 sequences, around 18% of them appearing once. The sample consisted of PBMCs from blood, taken approximately 5 days after vaccination. The origin of the receptors is a man over 45 who received an inactivated influenza vaccine.

This chain links TRBV5-1 with TRBJ1-2, with 8 bases fitting TRBD1. This CDR3 has 17 amino acids. The V gene end was trimmed by 5 bases and the J gene end by 3 bases; junction bases not matched to a gene: 15. Germline CDR1 is SGHRS and CDR2 is YFSETQ. CDR3 residues: CASSLTATGGADYGYTF. The CDR3 nucleotides are TGCGCCAGCAGTCTTACCGCTACAGGGGGAGCGGACTATGGCTACACCTTC.

The chain uses TRBV5-1 and TRBJ1-4; TRBD1 matches at 7 bases. The CDR3 is made up of 14 amino acids. V dropped 4 bases and J dropped 6; count of bases not matched to a gene: 6. Germline-derived CDR1 and CDR2 are SGHRS and YFSETQ. CDR3 bases: TGCGCCAGCAGCACCGGACAGGCTCATGAAAAACTGTTTTTT. Residues: CASSTGQAHEKLFF.

The rearrangement links TRBV4-3 to TRBJ2-7, with D possibly being TRBD1 or TRBD2 (6 bases each). Looked up from germline, CDR1 is LGHNA and CDR2 is YSLEER. The CDR3 spans 15 residues. The ends were cut back, 0 bases at V and 7 bases at J, with 16 bases in the middle. The CDR3 coding sequence is TGCGCCAGCAGCCAAGACAGGGGACTCCCGGGGGAGCAGTACTTC. Translating gives CASSQDRGLPGEQYF.

The chain is built from TRBV28 and TRBJ2-7; D is perhaps TRBD1 (6 bases). V lost 3 bases to trimming and J lost 3 bases, with 12 bases between them. Germline V gene lookup returns CDR1 MDHEN and CDR2 SYDVKM. The CDR3 contains 14 residues. The CDR3 spells CASSLTGDYYEQYF. As DNA, the CDR3 is TGTGCCAGCAGTTTGACAGGTGACTACTACGAGCAGTACTTC. Looking up the rest from reference TRBV28 and TRBJ2-7 gives the full variable domain: DVKVTQSSRYLVKRTGEKVFLECVQDMDHENMFWYRQDPGLGLRLIYFSYDVKMKEKGDIPEGYSVSREKKERFSLILESASTNQTSMYLCASSLTGDYYEQYFGPGTRLTVT.

This clonotype was counted only a few times. The rearrangement uses TRBV12-3 or TRBV12-4 and TRBJ1-6; no firm D call. V shed 3 bases and J shed 4 bases, with 7 bases lying between them. The CDR3 is made up of 14 amino acids. CDR3 sequence reads: CASSFKQYNSPLHF. For the CDR3, the DNA is TGTGCCAGCAGTTTTAAACAGTATAATTCACCCCTCCACTTT.

This chain uses TRBV20-1 with TRBJ2-7; D is unresolved. The CDR3 runs to 12 residues. V lost 2 bases and J lost 2, with 7 bases in between. In germline, CDR1 is DFQATT, CDR2 SNEGSKA (reference sequence). The CDR3 spells CSARMGTYEQYF. The DNA for the CDR3 is TGCAGTGCTAGAATGGGAACCTACGAGCAGTACTTC.

Sample share makes this clonotype medium-sized (0.01 to 0.1%). The V and J genes are TRBV29-1 and TRBJ2-3, with D unresolved. Looked up from germline, CDR1 is SQVTM and CDR2 is ANQGSEA. The CDR3 runs to 14 residues. The germline V and J ends were trimmed by 3 bases and 1 base, with 11 bases remaining between them. The CDR3 loop is CSVDRPQGTDTQYF. The CDR3 nucleotides read TGCAGCGTTGATAGGCCCCAGGGCACAGATACGCAGTATTTT.

Only a few counts were recorded for this clonotype. This rearrangement joins TRBV7-2 to TRBJ1-2; D ambiguous. This CDR3 is built from 13 residues. V lost 5 bases to trimming and J lost 8 bases, with 15 bases between them. CDR1 is SGHTA and CDR2 is FQGNSA in the germline V gene. Here the CDR3 reads CASSLDNLFGYTF. Here the CDR3 DNA reads TGTGCCAGCAGCCTTGACAATCTCTTCGGCTACACCTTC.

The J gene is TRBJ2-1, the V gene TRBV7-2, with 13 bases lining up with TRBD2. Looked up from germline, CDR1 is SGHTA and CDR2 is FQGNSA. Trimming removed 7 bases from V and 4 bases from J; junction bases left unmatched: 4. CDR3 length: 15 residues. CDR3 DNA sequence: TGTGCCAGCACACCGACTAGCGGGGGGTACAATGAGCAGTTCTTC. This translates into CASTPTSGGYNEQFF. The whole variable domain, filled in from reference TRBV7-2 and TRBJ2-1, reads GAGVSQSPSNKVTEKGKDVELRCDPISGHTALYWYRQSLGQGLEFLIYFQGNSAPDKSGLPSDRFSAERTGGSVSTLTIQRTQQEDSAVYLCASTPTSGGYNEQFFGPGTRLTVL.

This clonotype was found a few times. The chain is built from TRBV5-1 and TRBJ2-7; tentatively, D is TRBD2 (5 bases). V shed 1 base and J shed 6 bases, with 11 bases lying between them. The germline CDR1 and CDR2 sequences are SGHRS and YFSETQ. CDR3 length equals 13 residues. CDR3 DNA: TGCGCCAGCAGCTTGAGTGAGGGAGCCGAGCAGTACTTC. This translates into CASSLSEGAEQYF. The full variable domain, in which reference TRBV5-1 and TRBJ2-7 provide the parts outside the CDR3, is KAGVTQTPRYLIKTRGQQVTLSCSPISGHRSVSWYQQTPGQGLQFLFEYFSETQRNKGNFPGRFSGRQFSNSRSEMNVSTLELGDSALYLCASSLSEGAEQYFGPGTRLTVT.

This clonotype was counted between two and nine times. The chain has TRBV10-1 and TRBJ2-1; maybe TRBD1 (7 bases). The length of the CDR3 is 17 residues. Germline CDR1 WNHNN, CDR2 SYGVQD (reference sequence). V was trimmed by 5 bases and J by 2 bases, leaving 19 bases between them. CDR3 in amino acids: CASSKPGGQGAYNEQFF. The DNA for the CDR3 is TGCGCCAGCAGTAAACCCGGGGGTCAGGGGGCCTACAATGAGCAGTTCTTC.

A few counts support this clonotype. The chain is built from TRBV7-2 and TRBJ1-2; 8 nucleotides align to TRBD1. The ends lost 4 bases at V and 5 bases at J; junction bases unmatched: 9. The CDR3 sequence is 15 residues long. From germline, CDR1 is SGHTA and CDR2 FQGNSA. The CDR3: CASSSLQGAVYGYTF. DNA for the CDR3: TGTGCCAGCAGCTCGCTTCAGGGGGCTGTATATGGCTACACCTTC.

The chain couples TRBV20-1 to TRBJ2-3, with TRBD2 as a possible D gene (5 bases). In germline, CDR1 is DFQATT, CDR2 SNEGSKA (reference sequence). The CDR3 consists of 15 residues. V lost 1 base and J lost 2, with 13 bases in between. CDR3 loop: CSARVGGAATDTQYF. DNA of the CDR3: TGCAGTGCTAGAGTTGGAGGAGCAGCCACAGATACGCAGTATTTT.

The sample holds many counts of this clonotype. V is TRBV10-3 and J is TRBJ1-6, with a tentative D call TRBD1 (6 bases). CDR3 length equals 11 residues. CDR1 and CDR2 from the germline V gene are ENHRY and SYGVKD. V was clipped by 5 bases and J by 14 bases, with 10 bases between them. CDR3 region: CAISSGESLHF. The CDR3 region has the DNA TGTGCCATCAGTTCAGGGGAGTCCCTCCACTTT.

This clonotype was observed a handful of times. The chain is built from TRBV4-3 and TRBJ2-1; D may be TRBD1 (5 bases). The germline CDR1 and CDR2 sequences are LGHNA and YSLEER. V was cut by 2 bases and J by 6 bases, with 8 bases left in between. This CDR3 has 13 residues. The CDR3 here is CASSQLQVNEQFF. CDR3 DNA sequence: TGCGCCAGCAGCCAATTACAGGTCAATGAGCAGTTCTTC.

The chain has TRBV7-2 and TRBJ2-1; TRBD2 might be the D (6 bases). From germline, CDR1 is SGHTA and CDR2 FQGNSA. Trimming took off 3 bases at V and 4 bases at J, with 13 bases between the two ends. The CDR3 is made up of 15 amino acids. CDR3 protein: CASSLARGHYNEQFF. DNA of the CDR3: TGTGCCAGCAGCTTGGCGCGGGGCCATTACAATGAGCAGTTCTTC.

This clonotype was seen more than once but under ten times. The chain employs TRBV12-3 or TRBV12-4 and TRBJ2-2; no clear D gene. V lost 6 bases to trimming and J lost 0 bases, with 11 bases between them. CDR3 length: 15 amino acids. The DNA for the CDR3 is TGTGCCAGCAGACACCGGCGGCCGAACACCGGGGAGCTGTTTTTT. This sequence encodes CASRHRRPNTGELFF.

This chain uses TRBV21-1 with TRBJ2-1; TRBD1 was called by the table and not checked on the DNA. TRBV21-1 is reported as a pseudogene. The CDR3 is 17 residues long. The CDR3 reads CASSKAVGQGQDNEQFF. In DNA form, the CDR3 reads TGTGCCAGCAGCAAAGCAGTAGGGCAGGGACAGGACAATGAGCAGTTCTTC.

This clonotype turned up a few times. J is TRBJ2-7 and V is TRBV6-1; D may be TRBD1 (6 bases). Germline loops: CDR1 MNHNS, CDR2 SASEGT. The CDR3 has 13 amino acids. The V and J ends lost 6 bases and 5 bases respectively, with 14 bases between them. CDR3 nucleotides: TGTGCCAGCAGCAAGGCAGGGGACAACGAGCAGTACTTC. This codes for CASSKAGDNEQYF.

This chain uses TRBV29-1 with TRBJ2-3, with D perhaps matching TRBD2 (7 bases). In germline, CDR1 is SQVTM, CDR2 ANQGSEA. This CDR3 is 14 amino acids long. The V and J ends lost 1 base and 2 bases respectively, with 10 bases between them. The CDR3 region has the DNA TGCAGCGTTGAAGCGGGGGGCGCCACAGATACGCAGTATTTT. Protein product: CSVEAGGATDTQYF.

The table lists this clonotype with a few counts. J is TRBJ2-2 and V is TRBV7-9; TRBD2 agrees at 10 bases. Germline assignment: CDR1 SEHNR and CDR2 FQNEAQ (reference sequence). The CDR3 length is 14 residues. V shed 7 bases and J 4 bases; nucleotides not matched to a gene: 3. CDR3 region: CASTSGRATGELFF. CDR3 in DNA: TGTGCCAGCACAAGCGGGAGGGCCACCGGGGAGCTGTTTTTT.

This clonotype was seen more than once but under ten times. The chain joins TRBV6-1 to TRBJ2-3; the match to TRBD2 covers 7 bases. Germline assignment: CDR1 MNHNS and CDR2 SASEGT. The CDR3 is 15 residues long. V shed 6 bases and J 4 bases; nucleotides not matched to a gene: 10. CDR3 in amino acids: CASRPGGRAADTQYF. In DNA, the CDR3 is TGTGCCAGCAGACCTGGAGGGAGGGCCGCAGATACGCAGTATTTT.

This clonotype was seen many times. The chain employs TRBV20-1 and TRBJ2-3; D remains unclear. Trimming took 2 bases from V and 0 from J, leaving 9 bases between them. Germline lookup yields CDR1 DFQATT and CDR2 SNEGSKA (reference sequence). This CDR3 is 14 amino acids long. In DNA form, the CDR3 reads TGCAGTGCTAGAAGTCCTCCTAGCACAGATACGCAGTATTTT. This translates into CSARSPPSTDTQYF.

The rearrangement links TRBV7-9 to TRBJ2-2; no clear D. V lost 1 base and J 2 bases, leaving 11 bases between the germline ends. Looked up from germline, CDR1 is SEHNR and CDR2 is FQNEAQ (reference sequence). The CDR3 totals 16 residues. Here the CDR3 reads CASSLGPGVNTGELFF. Written as DNA, the CDR3 is TGTGCCAGCAGCTTAGGTCCTGGGGTAAACACCGGGGAGCTGTTTTTT.

The V call is TRBV6-1, the J call TRBJ1-1; D remains ambiguous. V dropped 6 bases and J dropped 0 bases, with 14 bases sitting between them. Per germline, CDR1 MNHNS and CDR2 SASEGT. The CDR3 consists of 15 residues. The CDR3 DNA follows: TGTGCCAGCAGGGTGGATTATTGGATGAACACTGAAGCTTTCTTT. The encoded protein is CASRVDYWMNTEAFF.

This clonotype was counted at least ten times. The chain uses TRBV20-1 and TRBJ2-5, with 10 bases fitting TRBD1. Germline trimming cut 4 bases from V and 5 bases from J; bases unmatched to any gene: 7. CDR1 and CDR2 (germline): DFQATT, SNEGSKA (reference sequence). The CDR3 consists of 14 residues. CDR3 in amino acids: CSAKGTGDVETQYF. The CDR3, as DNA: TGCAGTGCTAAAGGGACAGGGGACGTCGAGACCCAGTACTTC.

The rearrangement joins TRBV12-3 or TRBV12-4 to TRBJ2-6, with D possibly being TRBD1 (6 bases). The CDR3 is 15 residues long. The V end lost 5 bases, the J end lost 1 base, and 9 bases lay between the germline ends. Written as DNA, the CDR3 is TGTGCCAGCAGTACGGGACATTCTGGGGCCAACGTCCTGACTTTC. It codes for CASSTGHSGANVLTF.

The rearrangement uses TRBV29-1 and TRBJ2-3; D might be TRBD2 (5 bases). Per the germline V gene, CDR1 is SQVTM and CDR2 is ANQGSEA. CDR3 length: 14 residues. V was clipped by 5 bases and J by 2 bases, with 14 bases between them. The CDR3 nucleotides read TGCAGCGTTCGAAGGGAGAGCCACACAGATACGCAGTATTTT. It specifies CSVRRESHTDTQYF.

This clonotype turned up a few times. This chain connects TRBV3-1 to TRBJ1-1, with a tentative D call TRBD1 (6 bases). CDR3 size: 13 residues. Trimming left V 0 bases short and J 8 bases short, with 10 bases between. The germline gives CDR1 LGHDT, CDR2 YNNKEL (reference sequence). The CDR3 loop is CASSQDGGLEAFF. In DNA form, the CDR3 reads TGTGCCAGCAGCCAAGATGGGGGCCTCGAAGCTTTCTTT.

This chain joins TRBV4-2 and TRBJ2-2, with 8 nucleotides matching TRBD1. The germline CDR1 and CDR2 sequences are LGHNA and YNFKEQ. The CDR3 runs to 15 residues. The J segment lost 5 bases and the V segment lost 4 bases, leaving 6 bases of the junction unmatched. The CDR3, as DNA: TGTGCCAGCAGCCCCAGGACAGGGTCTACCGGGGAGCTGTTTTTT. Its protein is CASSPRTGSTGELFF.